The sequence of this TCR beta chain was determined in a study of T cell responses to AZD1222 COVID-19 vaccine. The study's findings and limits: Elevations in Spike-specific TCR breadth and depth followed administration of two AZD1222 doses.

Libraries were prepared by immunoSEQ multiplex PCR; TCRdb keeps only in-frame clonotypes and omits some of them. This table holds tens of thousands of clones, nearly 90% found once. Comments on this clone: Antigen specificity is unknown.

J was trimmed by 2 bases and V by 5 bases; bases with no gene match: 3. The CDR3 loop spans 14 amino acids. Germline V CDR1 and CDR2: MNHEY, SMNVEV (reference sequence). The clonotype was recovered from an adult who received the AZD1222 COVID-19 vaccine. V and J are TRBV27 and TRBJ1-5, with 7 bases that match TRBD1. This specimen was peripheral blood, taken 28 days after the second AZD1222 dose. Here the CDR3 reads CASSPGTGNQPQHF. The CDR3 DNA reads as TGTGCCAGCAGTCCCGGGACAGGCAATCAGCCCCAGCATTTT.